Below, 16 T cell receptor beta chains from the same sample are listed, as sequenced in a study of graft-versus-host responses after intestinal transplantation. These receptors have no known antigen. Sequencing was performed with immunoSEQ multiplex PCR; in TCRdb, only in-frame clones are kept and a portion is missing. The data contain about 98,000 clones, 83% of them seen just once; the ten biggest clones take up about 18%. This material consisted of unstimulated CD8+ T cells sorted from spleen or lymph node cells, taken before intestinal transplant. The origin of the receptors is a human donor who received an intestinal transplant.

Comment on this clone: Other DNA sequences in this specimen translate into the identical CDR3. The rearrangement links TRBV6-1 to TRBJ2-7; no reliable D call. CDR3 size: 11 residues. V was pared by 0 bases and J by 3 bases, with 0 bases between. Germline V CDR1 and CDR2: MNHNS, SASEGT. The DNA for the CDR3 is TGTGCCAGCAGTGAAGCCTACGAGCAGTACTTC. Translating gives CASSEAYEQYF.

The chain uses TRBV5-1 and TRBJ2-1; the match to TRBD2 covers 7 bases. The CDR3 spans 16 residues. V trimming: 3 bases; J trimming: 3 bases; junction bases outside the gene matches: 9. CDR1 and CDR2 from the germline V gene are SGHRS and YFSETQ. CDR3 DNA: TGCGCCAGCAGCTCGCGAGCGGGGAGGGACTACAATGAGCAGTTCTTC. Translation: CASSSRAGRDYNEQFF.

This clone was counted between two and nine times. V gene TRBV25-1 combines with J gene TRBJ1-1, with D uncertain. Germline assignment: CDR1 MGHDK and CDR2 SYGVNS. V was trimmed by 4 bases and J by 4 bases, leaving 4 bases between them. CDR3 size: 11 residues. The CDR3 loop reads CASSVGTEAFF. The CDR3 nucleotides are TGTGCCAGCAGTGTGGGCACTGAAGCTTTCTTT.

V is TRBV5-5 and J is TRBJ1-2; D is unclear. This CDR3 spans 14 amino acids. Germline CDR1 and CDR2: SGHKS and YYEKEE (reference sequence). V shed 1 base and J shed 1 base, with 8 bases lying between them. This CDR3 reads CASSLSADNYGYTF. As DNA, the CDR3 is TGTGCCAGCAGCTTGTCTGCGGATAACTATGGCTACACCTTC.

The sample holds one count of this clone. The rearrangement joins TRBV5-1 to TRBJ2-3, with D possibly being TRBD1 (7 bases). The CDR3 contains 16 residues. Trimming cost V 0 bases and J 3 bases, with 14 bases left between them. Germline V gene sequence: CDR1 SGHRS, CDR2 YFSETQ. The CDR3 nucleotides are TGCGCCAGCAGCTTGGCCGGTTCAGGGGGGACAGATACGCAGTATTTT. Protein: CASSLAGSGGTDTQYF. The complete variable domain, with remaining parts taken from reference TRBV5-1 and TRBJ2-3, reads KAGVTQTPRYLIKTRGQQVTLSCSPISGHRSVSWYQQTPGQGLQFLFEYFSETQRNKGNFPGRFSGRQFSNSRSEMNVSTLELGDSALYLCASSLAGSGGTDTQYFGPGTRLTVL.

The V and J genes are TRBV7-6 and TRBJ2-3; 7 bases fit TRBD1. The CDR3 is 18 residues long. J lost 8 bases, V lost 3 bases, and 20 bases had no gene match. Germline CDR1 SGHVS, CDR2 FNYEAQ. CDR3 sequence reads: CASSFDRDSTYTAGTQYF. The DNA of the CDR3 is TGTGCCAGCAGCTTCGACAGGGATTCGACCTATACAGCTGGTACGCAGTATTTT.

This chain uses TRBV13 with TRBJ2-6, with a possible D match to TRBD1 (5 bases). Trimming stripped 6 bases from V and 5 bases from J, with 23 bases between. The germline V gene encodes CDR1 PRHDT and CDR2 FYEKMQ (reference sequence). The CDR3 contains 18 residues. The CDR3 spells CASRGQELSTSRANVLTF. In nucleotides, the CDR3 is TGTGCCAGCAGGGGGCAAGAGCTGAGTACAAGTCGGGCCAACGTCCTGACTTTC. The full variable domain, rest sourced from reference TRBV13 and TRBJ2-6, is AAGVIQSPRHLIKEKRETATLKCYPIPRHDTVYWYQQGPGQDPQFLISFYEKMQSDKGSIPDRFSAQQFSDYHSELNMSSLELGDSALYFCASRGQELSTSRANVLTFGAGSRLTVL.

This CDR3 reads CASSSTGNSYNEQFF. Written as DNA, the CDR3 is TGTGCCAGCAGTTCGACAGGGAACTCCTACAATGAGCAGTTCTTC. The chain carries TRBV2 and TRBJ2-1; 7 bases line up with TRBD1. The germline V gene encodes CDR1 SNHLY and CDR2 FYNNEI. V was clipped by 5 bases and J by 0 bases; unmatched bases: 4. The CDR3 sequence is 15 residues long. Supplemented by reference TRBV2 and TRBJ2-1, the full variable domain reads EPEVTQTPSHQVTQMGQEVILRCVPISNHLYFYWYRQILGQKVEFLVSFYNNEISEKSEIFDDQFSVERPDGSNFTLKIRSTKLEDSAMYFCASSSTGNSYNEQFFGPGTRLTVL.

The CDR3 protein is CASSVLGGGDNEQFF. The CDR3 DNA reads TGTGCCAGCAGTGTATTAGGGGGAGGGGACAATGAGCAGTTCTTC. V usage is TRBV6-4 and J usage is TRBJ2-1, with D maybe TRBD2 (7 bases). The CDR3 consists of 15 residues. V shed 4 bases and J shed 5 bases, with 15 bases lying between them. CDR1 MRHNA and CDR2 SNTAGT come from the germline V gene.

The chain employs TRBV5-6 and TRBJ2-5, with 7 bases fitting TRBD2. The trim removed 4 bases at V and 5 bases at J, leaving 14 bases unmatched. Per the germline V gene, CDR1 is SGHDT and CDR2 is YYEEEE. The CDR3 covers 16 residues. CDR3 bases: TGTGCCAGCAGCCTACACCTATGGGGGGGTCAGGAGACCCAGTACTTC. Encoded protein: CASSLHLWGGQETQYF. The full variable domain, in which reference TRBV5-6 and TRBJ2-5 provide the parts outside the CDR3, is DAGVTQSPTHLIKTRGQQVTLRCSPKSGHDTVSWYQQALGQGPQFIFQYYEEEERQRGNFPDRFSGHQFPNYSSELNVNALLLGDSALYLCASSLHLWGGQETQYFGPGTRLLVL.

The chain links TRBV6-1 to TRBJ1-1, with no clear D. CDR1 MNHNS and CDR2 SASEGT come from the germline V gene. V shed 7 bases and J shed 5 bases, with 14 bases lying between them. The CDR3 covers 13 residues. The CDR3 coding sequence is TGTGCCAGCACCGAAGGAGGGCCTACTGAAGCTTTCTTT. This codes for CASTEGGPTEAFF.

V gene TRBV15 combines with J gene TRBJ1-2; 7 nucleotides agree with TRBD1. The J segment lost 6 bases and the V segment lost 1 base, leaving 8 bases of the junction unmatched. Germline V gene sequence: CDR1 LNHNV, CDR2 YYDKDF (reference sequence). This CDR3 has 15 amino acids. CDR3 protein: CATSRGQQGPHGYTF. The CDR3, as DNA: TGTGCCACCAGCAGAGGCCAACAGGGGCCACATGGCTACACCTTC.

This clone was counted a single time. The V and J genes are TRBV4-1 and TRBJ2-7; 13 positions match TRBD2. Germline values: CDR1 MGHRA, CDR2 YSYEKL. V gave up 0 bases and J gave up 2 bases; unmatched junction bases: 7. The CDR3 is 18 residues long. This chain's CDR3 is CASSQERLGLAGPYEQYF. CDR3 nucleotide sequence: TGCGCCAGCAGCCAAGAAAGATTGGGACTAGCGGGGCCCTACGAGCAGTACTTC.

CDR3 residues: CASSPLSGPLYEQYF. DNA of the CDR3: TGTGCCAGCAGCCCCTTGAGCGGCCCTTTATACGAGCAGTACTTC. The chain recombines TRBV5-5 with TRBJ2-7; possible D gene TRBD2, 5 bases. Trimming pared 4 bases from V and 4 bases from J, leaving 18 bases between. Per germline, CDR1 SGHKS and CDR2 YYEKEE (reference sequence). The length of the CDR3 is 15 residues.

J is TRBJ1-1 and V is TRBV6-5; possibly TRBD1 for D (6 bases). The ends were cut back, 7 bases at V and 11 bases at J, with 17 bases in the middle. CDR1 MNHEY and CDR2 SVGAGI come from the germline V gene. This CDR3 is 12 amino acids long. CDR3 bases: TGTGCCAGCACCTCCCTAGGGGGGCAGGCTTTCTTT. Translated, it gives CASTSLGGQAFF.

The chain couples TRBV27 to TRBJ1-5; D gene unclear. The germline V and J ends were trimmed by 3 bases and 5 bases, with 8 bases remaining between them. Germline V gene lookup returns CDR1 MNHEY and CDR2 SMNVEV (reference sequence). The CDR3 covers 13 residues. CDR3 nucleotide sequence: TGTGCCAGCAGTTTGTGGGCGCATCAGCCCCAGCATTTT. It encodes CASSLWAHQPQHF.